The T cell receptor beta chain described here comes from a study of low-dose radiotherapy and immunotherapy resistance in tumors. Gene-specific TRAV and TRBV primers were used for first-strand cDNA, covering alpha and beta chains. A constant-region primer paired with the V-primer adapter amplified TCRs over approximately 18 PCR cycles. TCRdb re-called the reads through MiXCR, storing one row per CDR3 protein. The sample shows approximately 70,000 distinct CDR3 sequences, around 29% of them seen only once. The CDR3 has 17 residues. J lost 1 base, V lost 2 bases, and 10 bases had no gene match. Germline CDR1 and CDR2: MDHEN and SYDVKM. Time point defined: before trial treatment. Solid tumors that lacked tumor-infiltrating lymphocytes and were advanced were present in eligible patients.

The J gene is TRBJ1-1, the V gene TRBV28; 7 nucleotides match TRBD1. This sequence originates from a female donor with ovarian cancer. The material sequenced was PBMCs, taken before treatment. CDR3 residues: CASSLTGTGAENTEAFF. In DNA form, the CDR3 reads TGTGCCAGCAGTTTAACCGGCACAGGGGCCGAGAACACTGAAGCTTTCTTT. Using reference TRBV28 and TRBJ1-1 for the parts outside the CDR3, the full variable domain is DVKVTQSSRYLVKRTGEKVFLECVQDMDHENMFWYRQDPGLGLRLIYFSYDVKMKEKGDIPEGYSVSREKKERFSLILESASTNQTSMYLCASSLTGTGAENTEAFFGQGTRLTVV.